The next 21 T cell receptor beta chains were all read from a single sample in a study of control samples from healthy donors and cancer patients. Here immunoSEQ multiplex PCR was the method, and the copy in TCRdb shows in-frame clones only, minus some. The sample records about 120,000 clones, approximately 88% being singletons. The source material was blood. The receptors shown here come from a middle-aged man in good health.

This chain uses TRBV19 with TRBJ1-1; TRBD1 is a possible D gene (6 bases). Germline V gives CDR1 LNHDA, CDR2 SQIVND (reference sequence). The CDR3 has 11 amino acids. Trimming removed 7 bases from V and 6 bases from J, with 9 bases in between. The CDR3 DNA reads TGTGCCAGTACCAGGGGTTCTGAAGCTTTCTTT. This translates into CASTRGSEAFF.

The chain recombines TRBV2 with TRBJ2-2, with D possibly matching TRBD1 (5 bases). Trimming removed 4 bases at V and 3 bases at J, with 9 bases between. Germline V gene sequence: CDR1 SNHLY, CDR2 FYNNEI. The CDR3 is 14 residues long. CDR3 sequence reads: CASSGGRDTGELFF. The CDR3 nucleotides read TGTGCCAGCAGTGGAGGCAGGGACACCGGGGAGCTGTTTTTT.

This rearrangement joins TRBV12-5 to TRBJ2-5; D is undetermined. Germline V CDR1 and CDR2: LGHNT, FRNRAP. With 0 bases removed from V and 2 bases from J, the gap between germline ends came to 13 bases. This CDR3 spans 16 amino acids. The CDR3 DNA reads TGTGCTAGTGGTTTGGTAATCGTCAGCGAACAAGAGACCCAGTACTTC. Translating it yields CASGLVIVSEQETQYF.

This clone showed up just once. The rearrangement joins TRBV6-5 to TRBJ2-3; D unresolved. Germline assignment: CDR1 MNHEY and CDR2 SVGAGI. Trimming removed 2 bases at V and 4 bases at J, with 7 bases between. There are 13 residues in the CDR3. The CDR3 DNA reads TGTGCCAGCAGTTACCAGACCGCAGATACGCAGTATTTT. Translation gives CASSYQTADTQYF.

The chain carries TRBV4-1 and TRBJ2-7; 7 bases map to TRBD1. V trimming: 4 bases; J trimming: 3 bases; junction bases outside the gene matches: 15. Germline V gene sequence: CDR1 MGHRA, CDR2 YSYEKL. CDR3 length: 17 residues. This CDR3 reads CASSRTEIGTAYYEQYF. The CDR3 bases are TGCGCCAGCAGCCGTACCGAGATAGGGACAGCTTACTACGAGCAGTACTTC.

Comment on this clone: The same CDR3 arises from other DNA sequences in this sample as well. The CDR3 DNA reads as TGTGCCAGTAGTCCGTCGGACAGGGGAAGGACTGAAGCTTTCTTT. It is translated as CASSPSDRGRTEAFF. The genes are TRBV19 and TRBJ1-1, with 9 bases aligning to TRBD1. Germline V gene lookup returns CDR1 LNHDA and CDR2 SQIVND (reference sequence). V lost 5 bases and J lost 5; bases outside the gene matches: 9. The CDR3 has 15 amino acids.

This rearrangement joins TRBV5-5 to TRBJ2-7; TRBD1 is a possible D gene (5 bases). This CDR3 is 14 amino acids long. From germline, CDR1 is SGHKS and CDR2 YYEKEE (reference sequence). V lost 0 bases to trimming and J lost 2 bases, with 9 bases between them. CDR3 DNA sequence: TGTGCCAGCAGCTTGGGTTCAGGGACCTACGAGCAGTACTTC. Translation gives CASSLGSGTYEQYF.

The V gene is TRBV6-5, the J gene TRBJ2-2; D uncertain. Trimming shortened V by 4 bases and J by 4 bases, and 7 bases separated the two germline ends. CDR3 size: 13 residues. Germline V CDR1 and CDR2: MNHEY, SVGAGI. The CDR3 here is CASSSGSTGELFF. The CDR3 DNA reads as TGTGCCAGCAGTTCTGGGTCCACCGGGGAGCTGTTTTTT.

The CDR3 loop reads CASSVQGSGNTIYF. In DNA form, the CDR3 reads TGTGCCAGCAGCGTACAGGGTTCTGGAAACACCATATATTTT. J is TRBJ1-3 and V is TRBV13, with D perhaps matching TRBD1 (6 bases). This CDR3 has 14 amino acids. CDR1 PRHDT and CDR2 FYEKMQ come from the germline V gene (reference sequence). Trimming cost V 5 bases and J 1 base, with 9 bases left between them.

The J gene is TRBJ1-2, the V gene TRBV18, with a tentative D call TRBD1 (5 bases). Germline CDR1 reads KGHSH; CDR2 reads LQKENI. CDR3 length: 11 amino acids. V was cut by 6 bases and J by 7 bases, with 9 bases left in between. The CDR3: CASSPGFGYTF. In DNA form, the CDR3 reads TGTGCCAGCTCCCCAGGGTTTGGCTACACCTTC.

V is TRBV4-1 and J is TRBJ2-5; D unclear. Trimming took off 1 base at V and 3 bases at J, with 9 bases between the two ends. From germline, CDR1 is MGHRA and CDR2 YSYEKL. This CDR3 is 14 amino acids long. The CDR3 sequence is CASSQVVSKETQYF. Here the CDR3 DNA reads TGCGCCAGCAGCCAAGTTGTCAGTAAAGAGACCCAGTACTTC.

This sequence joins TRBV9 and TRBJ1-5; D is possibly TRBD1 (6 bases). The CDR3 is 14 amino acids. V was trimmed by 0 bases and J by 7 bases, leaving 11 bases between them. Per germline, CDR1 SGDLS and CDR2 YYNGEE. CDR3 bases: TGTGCCAGCAGCGTAGACAGGGTCGGACAGCCCCAGCATTTT. Amino acid sequence: CASSVDRVGQPQHF.

The V and J genes are TRBV18 and TRBJ1-1; tentatively, D is TRBD1 (6 bases). The germline V and J ends were trimmed by 6 bases and 10 bases, with 18 bases remaining between them. CDR3 length: 13 residues. CDR1 KGHSH and CDR2 LQKENI come from the germline V gene. The CDR3 nucleotides are TGTGCCAGCTCCCTAGTAGGGGGGGCTGGAGCTTTCTTT. Translated, it gives CASSLVGGAGAFF.

The chain recombines TRBV19 with TRBJ2-2; 9 bases align to TRBD1. Trimming took 4 bases from V and 1 from J; bases not matched to a gene: 10. The CDR3 is made up of 18 amino acids. Germline lookup yields CDR1 LNHDA and CDR2 SQIVND (reference sequence). The CDR3 is CASSTRRDRAENTGELFF. CDR3 coding DNA: TGTGCCAGTAGTACCCGTCGGGACAGGGCCGAGAACACCGGGGAGCTGTTTTTT.

The rearrangement uses TRBV18 and TRBJ1-1; 10 bases agree with TRBD1. Trimming removed 2 bases from V and 5 bases from J; junction bases left unmatched: 2. The CDR3 runs 14 residues. Germline values: CDR1 KGHSH, CDR2 LQKENI. CDR3 nucleotides: TGTGCCAGCTCACCAAGACAGGGGGCAACTGAAGCTTTCTTT. Translated, it gives CASSPRQGATEAFF.

The V gene is TRBV7-9, the J gene TRBJ1-2; 7 nucleotides line up with TRBD1. The CDR3 sequence is 17 residues long. Germline assignment: CDR1 SEHNR and CDR2 FQNEAQ (reference sequence). V shed 4 bases and J 0 bases; nucleotides not matched to a gene: 11. The CDR3 DNA reads as TGTGCCAGCAGCTCCCTTTGGACAGGATTTTCTAACTATGGCTACACCTTC. Amino acid sequence: CASSSLWTGFSNYGYTF.

This chain connects TRBV3-1 (or the pseudogene TRBV3-2) to TRBJ2-4; weak D call: TRBD1 (6 bases). CDR3 length equals 13 residues. V was shortened by 8 bases and J by 0 bases, with 8 bases between the two germline ends. CDR1 and CDR2 from the germline V gene are LGHDT and YNNKEL (reference sequence). DNA for the CDR3: TGTGCCAGCGGACAGAGAGCCAAAAACATTCAGTACTTC. Protein sequence: CASGQRAKNIQYF.

V usage is TRBV6-2 or TRBV6-3 and J usage is TRBJ2-6; TRBD1 aligns across 7 bases. CDR1 MNHEY and CDR2 SVGEGT come from the germline V gene. With V trimmed by 5 bases and J by 2 bases, 0 bases remained unmatched. This CDR3 comprises 14 residues. The CDR3 nucleotides are TGTGCCAGCAGTGACAGGGCTGGGGCCAACGTCCTGACTTTC. This encodes CASSDRAGANVLTF.

This chain connects TRBV6-5 to TRBJ1-2; unclear D gene. CDR1 and CDR2 (germline): MNHEY, SVGAGI. The CDR3 loop spans 14 amino acids. Deletions cut 1 base from V and 2 bases from J, with 8 bases between. The CDR3 DNA reads as TGTGCCAGCAGTTACTTCCCCGAGAACTATGGCTACACCTTC. It translates to CASSYFPENYGYTF.

This clone has just one count. This chain joins TRBV5-1 and TRBJ1-1, with D possibly being TRBD1 (5 bases). The CDR3 loop spans 14 amino acids. V was trimmed by 0 bases and J by 0 bases, leaving 6 bases between them. Germline CDR1 SGHRS, CDR2 YFSETQ. The CDR3 sequence: CASSLGGVNTEAFF. The CDR3, as DNA: TGCGCCAGCAGCTTGGGAGGGGTGAACACTGAAGCTTTCTTT.

The rearrangement uses TRBV11-2 and TRBJ1-6, with 9 bases matching TRBD1. From germline, CDR1 is SGHAT and CDR2 FQNNGV. Unmatched junction bases numbered 7, after V lost 5 bases and J lost 14 bases. CDR3 size: 13 residues. This CDR3 is CASSRDRVRTLHF. The CDR3 region has the DNA TGTGCCAGCAGCCGGGACAGGGTAAGAACCCTCCACTTT.